These 2 T cell receptor beta chains were all obtained from the same sample, sequenced in a study of chemoradiotherapy in HPV16-positive cancers. Data came from immunoSEQ multiplex PCR; TCRdb stores just in-frame clones and leaves some out. The sample has 17,000 or so clones; around nine tenths are singletons. The sample here was blood, taken from a patient who underwent chemoradiotherapy. All receptors come from a human donor with HPV-associated anogenital cancer.

The J gene is TRBJ2-7, the V gene TRBV7-6; 12 bases line up with TRBD2. The CDR3 length is 17 residues. Germline trimming cut 5 bases from V and 4 bases from J; bases unmatched to any gene: 12. CDR1 is SGHVS and CDR2 is FNYEAQ in the germline V gene. CDR3 region: CASSPYETSGRIYEQYF. The CDR3 DNA sequence: TGTGCCAGCAGCCCCTACGAGACTAGCGGGAGAATTTACGAGCAGTACTTC.

This clone was found once. J is TRBJ1-5 and V is TRBV10-3, with D unclear. Trimming took 0 bases from V and 4 from J, leaving 13 bases between them. CDR1 and CDR2 (germline): ENHRY, SYGVKD. The CDR3 has 16 amino acids. This CDR3 reads CAISESDFRENQPQHF. CDR3 sequence (DNA): TGTGCCATCAGTGAGTCCGACTTCCGGGAAAATCAGCCCCAGCATTTT.